The next 14 T cell receptor beta chains were all read from a single sample in a study of T cell responses to AZD1222 COVID-19 vaccine. The repertoire was sequenced with immunoSEQ multiplex PCR; TCRdb's copy has only in-frame clones and lacks some. The table lists roughly 150,000 clones, roughly 89% of them singletons. Sequences were derived from peripheral blood, sampled on day 0 of AZD1222 vaccination. The source of these receptors is an adult in good health.

The chain recombines TRBV5-4 with TRBJ1-2; 9 bases line up with TRBD1. This CDR3 comprises 14 residues. V dropped 4 bases and J dropped 7; count of bases not matched to a gene: 8. Germline values: CDR1 SGHNT, CDR2 YYREEE (reference sequence). This CDR3 reads CASSDGQGYGGYTF. DNA for the CDR3: TGTGCCAGCAGCGACGGACAGGGGTACGGTGGCTACACCTTC.

The rearrangement joins TRBV6-7 to TRBJ2-1; 8 bases match TRBD2. TRBV6-7 is sorted into the ORF group, with uncertain function. Trimming took 2 bases from V and 10 from J; bases not matched to a gene: 10. The CDR3 runs 15 residues. CDR3 region: CASSYRREEVWEQFF. For the CDR3, the DNA is TGTGCCAGCAGTTACCGGCGGGAGGAGGTTTGGGAGCAGTTCTTC.

The genes are TRBV11-2 and TRBJ1-1; D unclear. The CDR3 loop spans 13 amino acids. V lost 1 base and J lost 6, with 9 bases in between. CDR1 SGHAT and CDR2 FQNNGV come from the germline V gene. CDR3 protein: CASSLVYGPEAFF. The CDR3, as DNA: TGTGCCAGCAGCTTAGTTTACGGGCCTGAAGCTTTCTTT. Full variable domain (missing parts from reference TRBV11-2 and TRBJ1-1): EAGVAQSPRYKIIEKRQSVAFWCNPISGHATLYWYQQILGQGPKLLIQFQNNGVVDDSQLPKDRFSAERLKGVDSTLKIQPAKLEDSAVYLCASSLVYGPEAFFGQGTRLTVV.

V usage is TRBV7-2 and J usage is TRBJ2-3; D call uncertain. Germline loops: CDR1 SGHTA, CDR2 FQGNSA. Trimming took off 3 bases at V and 6 bases at J, with 13 bases between the two ends. The CDR3 contains 14 residues. In DNA, the CDR3 is TGTGCCAGCAGCTTGAATTTAGGTCGGGATACGCAGTATTTT. Translation gives CASSLNLGRDTQYF.

This clone was picked up one time. The rearrangement joins TRBV7-8 to TRBJ2-5, with D possibly TRBD1 on 7 matching bases. There are 12 residues in the CDR3. Germline CDR1 is SGHVS and CDR2 is FQNEAQ. V was clipped by 10 bases and J by 5 bases, with 14 bases between them. CDR3 sequence: CATGDSVETQYF. The CDR3 bases are TGTGCCACGGGGGACAGTGTGGAGACCCAGTACTTC.

The chain uses TRBV11-3 and TRBJ2-3; 8 bases fit TRBD1. Trimming removed 3 bases from V and 1 base from J; junction bases left unmatched: 0. CDR1 is SGHNT and CDR2 is YENEEA in the germline V gene. The CDR3 consists of 14 residues. Written as DNA, the CDR3 is TGTGCCAGCAGCTTGGGACAGGGCACAGATACGCAGTATTTT. Translating it yields CASSLGQGTDTQYF.

V gene TRBV2 combines with J gene TRBJ1-3; D is unresolved. CDR1 SNHLY and CDR2 FYNNEI come from the germline V gene. Trimming pared 3 bases from V and 0 bases from J, leaving 6 bases between. This CDR3 has 14 amino acids. The CDR3: CASSDFVSGNTIYF. DNA of the CDR3: TGTGCCAGCAGTGATTTCGTCTCTGGAAACACCATATATTTT.

The chain is built from TRBV3-1 (or the pseudogene TRBV3-2) and TRBJ1-4, with D maybe TRBD1 (6 bases). The CDR3 sequence is 15 residues long. V was shortened by 2 bases and J by 5 bases, with 12 bases between the two germline ends. CDR1 LGHDT and CDR2 YNNKEL come from the germline V gene (reference sequence). CDR3 nucleotide sequence: TGTGCCAGCAGCCAATTAGGGGGAGGGAATGAAAAACTGTTTTTT. As protein: CASSQLGGGNEKLFF.

The chain couples TRBV5-5 to TRBJ2-1, with 7 bases matching TRBD2. Germline-derived CDR1 and CDR2 are SGHKS and YYEKEE (reference sequence). The CDR3 extends over 16 amino acids. Unmatched junction bases numbered 15, after V lost 4 bases and J lost 8 bases. The CDR3 reads CASSQGAGAPGDEQFF. The CDR3 coding sequence is TGTGCCAGCAGCCAAGGGGCGGGAGCTCCCGGGGATGAGCAGTTCTTC.

This chain connects TRBV28 to TRBJ1-2; TRBD1 agrees at 9 bases. Germline values: CDR1 MDHEN, CDR2 SYDVKM. Trimming removed 6 bases from V and 5 bases from J; junction bases left unmatched: 19. This CDR3 has 18 amino acids. CDR3 sequence (DNA): TGTGCCAGCAGAACGGGGACAGGGAGGTGGATGATCGGTTATGGCTACACCTTC. Its protein is CASRTGTGRWMIGYGYTF.

The J gene is TRBJ1-1, the V gene TRBV28, with no clear D. CDR3 length: 12 amino acids. V was shortened by 2 bases and J by 4 bases, with 5 bases between the two germline ends. CDR1 is MDHEN, CDR2 SYDVKM, per germline. The CDR3 DNA follows: TGTGCCAGCAGTTTAGACGGCACTGAAGCTTTCTTT. This sequence encodes CASSLDGTEAFF. Drawing the rest from reference TRBV28 and TRBJ1-1, the complete variable domain is DVKVTQSSRYLVKRTGEKVFLECVQDMDHENMFWYRQDPGLGLRLIYFSYDVKMKEKGDIPEGYSVSREKKERFSLILESASTNQTSMYLCASSLDGTEAFFGQGTRLTVV.

The chain is built from TRBV30 and TRBJ1-5, with D unresolved. The CDR3 loop spans 13 amino acids. Germline CDR1 and CDR2: GTSNPN and SVGIG (reference sequence). Between the trimmed V and J ends, which lost 1 base and 3 bases, there was a span of 7 bases. CDR3 region: CAWSGGDNQPQHF. The CDR3 DNA reads as TGTGCCTGGAGTGGGGGTGACAATCAGCCCCAGCATTTT.

The V call is TRBV4-1, the J call TRBJ2-4; D may be TRBD2 (6 bases). The CDR3 contains 16 residues. V was shortened by 0 bases and J by 0 bases, with 9 bases between the two germline ends. CDR1 is MGHRA, CDR2 YSYEKL, per germline. The CDR3 protein is CASSQDGGLAKNIQYF. DNA for the CDR3: TGCGCCAGCAGCCAAGATGGGGGACTAGCCAAAAACATTCAGTACTTC.

V is TRBV19 and J is TRBJ1-1, with a possible D match to TRBD1 (5 bases). The CDR3 consists of 14 residues. V dropped 9 bases and J dropped 1 base, with 15 bases sitting between them. The germline V gene encodes CDR1 LNHDA and CDR2 SQIVND (reference sequence). The CDR3: CASRVVGGNTEAFF. The CDR3 DNA sequence: TGTGCCAGCCGGGTTGTGGGGGGGAACACTGAAGCTTTCTTT.